This T cell receptor beta chain was captured by sequencing in a study of OX40 agonist ivuxolimab in advanced cancers. The CDR3 has 13 amino acids. J lost 5 bases, V lost 5 bases, and 6 bases had no gene match. CDR1 and CDR2 (germline): SGHVS, FNYEAQ. Using immunoSEQ multiplex PCR, the repertoire was profiled, and TCRdb retains in-frame clones only, with some absent. Among about 20,000 clones listed, 65% to 85% were seen once. The origin of this receptor is an adult with an advanced solid tumor such as melanoma, head and neck, liver or kidney cancer. The V gene is TRBV7-6, the J gene TRBJ2-7; 7 bases are a match to TRBD1. The specimen was CD4+ or CD8+ T cells sorted from blood, collected in a trial of the OX40 agonist ivuxolimab. In DNA, the CDR3 is TGTGCCAGCAGCAGACAGGGCCGGGACGAGCAGTACTTC. It codes for CASSRQGRDEQYF.